The rows below give T cell receptor beta chains drawn from one sample of a study of T cell responses to AZD1222 COVID-19 vaccine. Assay: immunoSEQ multiplex PCR; the TCRdb copy retains only in-frame clones and omits some. Of about 100,000 clones listed, roughly nine tenths were seen once; the top ten hold 3.5% to 5%. The input for sequencing was peripheral blood, taken on day 0 of AZD1222 vaccination. These receptors all stem from an adult in good health. Both conserved end residues are part of each CDR3. D genes are given only for firm matches. Expanded clones are given a class, and other clones once, few, many or no size at all.

D gene | clone size | J gene | V gene | CDR3 protein | CDR3 DNA
NA | NA | TRBJ1-3 | TRBV19 | CASSIVRHSGNTIYF | TGTGCCAGTAGTATTGTACGACACTCTGGAAACACCATATATTTT
TRBD2 | NA | TRBJ2-1 | TRBV2 | CASSVTSGGGDEQFF | TGTGCCAGCAGTGTGACTAGCGGGGGGGGTGATGAGCAGTTCTTC
TRBD2 | few | TRBJ2-3 | TRBV7-9 | CASSPSGGPGDTQYF | TGTGCCAGCAGCCCTAGCGGGGGGCCGGGGGATACGCAGTATTTT
NA | NA | TRBJ1-5 | TRBV3-1/TRBV3-2 | CASSQDYDQPQHF | TGTGCCAGCAGCCAAGACTACGATCAGCCCCAGCATTTT
TRBD1 | NA | TRBJ2-1 | TRBV19 | CASSSTTGGAGTEQFF | TGTGCCAGTAGTTCCACGACAGGGGGCGCAGGGACGGAGCAGTTCTTC
NA | once | TRBJ1-1 | TRBV21-1 | CASSSRRYTEAFF | TGTGCCAGCAGCTCCCGAAGATACACTGAAGCTTTCTTT
NA | NA | TRBJ1-1 | TRBV10-3 | CAVLTGQNTEAFF | TGTGCCGTGTTAACAGGACAGAACACTGAAGCTTTCTTT
NA | NA | TRBJ2-7 | TRBV4-3 | CASSQDLKGLYYEQYF | TGCGCCAGCAGCCAAGATCTGAAAGGGCTATACTACGAGCAGTACTTC
NA | NA | TRBJ1-3 | TRBV5-6 | CASSLWSGSTGNTIYF | TGTGCCAGCAGCTTGTGGTCGGGGTCAACTGGAAACACCATATATTTT
NA | NA | TRBJ1-2 | TRBV24-1 | CATRCYGYTF | TGTGCCACCAGGTGCTATGGCTACACCTTC
NA | NA | TRBJ2-3 | TRBV6-1 | CASSVSGARNTDTQYF | TGTGCCAGCAGTGTATCAGGGGCGAGGAACACAGATACGCAGTATTTT
NA | few | TRBJ1-4 | TRBV15 | CATSRDRGGSNEKLFF | TGTGCCACCAGCAGAGATCGCGGCGGGTCGAACGAAAAACTGTTTTTT
NA | NA | TRBJ1-1 | TRBV7-9 | CASRVTENTEAFF | TGTGCCAGCAGGGTAACAGAGAACACTGAAGCTTTCTTT
NA | once | TRBJ1-1 | TRBV5-4 | CASSPFRTLNTEAFF | TGTGCCAGCAGCCCATTCCGGACTTTGAACACTGAAGCTTTCTTT
TRBD1 | NA | TRBJ1-2 | TRBV6-6 | CASRWTGSANYGYTF | TGTGCCAGCAGGTGGACAGGTAGTGCTAACTATGGCTACACCTTC
TRBD2 | NA | TRBJ2-3 | TRBV19 | CASSQIGLAERSTQYF | TGTGCCAGTAGCCAGATTGGACTAGCGGAGAGAAGTACGCAGTATTTT
NA | NA | TRBJ2-2 | TRBV9 | CASSVVTGVAGELFF | TGTGCCAGCAGCGTAGTAACGGGAGTCGCCGGGGAGCTGTTTTTT
TRBD1 | NA | TRBJ2-7 | TRBV12-5 | CASGLNRDRGIYEQYF | TGTGCTAGTGGTTTGAACCGGGACAGGGGGATATACGAGCAGTACTTC
NA | NA | TRBJ1-5 | TRBV30 | CAWSPRLGNQPQHF | TGTGCCTGGAGTCCCCGGCTTGGCAATCAGCCCCAGCATTTT
NA | NA | TRBJ1-2 | TRBV7-6 | CASSLTPDRTYGYTF | TGTGCCAGCAGCTTAACGCCCGACAGAACCTATGGCTACACCTTC
NA | once | TRBJ2-7 | TRBV19 | CASSIGLGRRSSSYEQYF | TGTGCCAGTAGTATAGGTCTGGGAAGGAGGTCGTCTTCCTACGAGCAGTACTTC
TRBD1 | NA | TRBJ1-5 | TRBV2 | CASSTGGGRNQPQHF | TGTGCCAGCAGCACAGGGGGCGGACGCAATCAGCCCCAGCATTTT
NA | NA | TRBJ1-1 | TRBV5-5 | CASSLFPGTEAFF | TGTGCCAGCAGCTTGTTTCCTGGCACTGAAGCTTTCTTT
NA | NA | TRBJ1-2 | TRBV19 | CATSSYGYTF | TGTGCCACTTCCTCTTATGGCTACACCTTC
NA | NA | TRBJ1-1 | TRBV30 | CAWTRGGSGFSMNTEAFF | TGTGCCTGGACCCGAGGAGGGAGCGGATTTTCGATGAACACTGAAGCTTTCTTT
NA | NA | TRBJ2-1 | TRBV4-3 | CASSQSSWTDNEQFF | TGCGCCAGCAGCCAATCCAGCTGGACTGACAATGAGCAGTTCTTC
NA | NA | TRBJ1-1 | TRBV7-9 | CASSLGGRVGTEAFF | TGTGCCAGCAGCTTGGGGGGCCGGGTTGGCACTGAAGCTTTCTTT
TRBD2 | NA | TRBJ2-1 | TRBV9 | CASSGSRNGTRYNEQFF | TGTGCCAGCAGCGGATCAAGGAACGGGACTAGGTACAATGAGCAGTTCTTC
NA | NA | TRBJ1-2 | TRBV6-2/TRBV6-3 | CASSSYGDRRFYGYTF | TGTGCCAGCAGTTCCTACGGGGACCGCAGATTCTATGGCTACACCTTC
TRBD2 | NA | TRBJ2-7 | TRBV3-1/TRBV3-2 | CASSQGAGGQQYF | TGTGCCAGCAGCCAAGGCGCGGGGGGGCAGCAGTACTTC
NA | NA | TRBJ2-3 | TRBV11-2 | CASSLGGGTDTQYF | TGTGCCAGCAGCTTAGGGGGCGGGACAGATACGCAGTATTTT
TRBD2 | NA | TRBJ2-3 | TRBV7-9 | CASSLASGGFTDTQYF | TGTGCCAGCAGCTTAGCTAGCGGGGGATTCACAGATACGCAGTATTTT
NA | NA | TRBJ1-5 | TRBV4-1 | CASSQDGLYREGQPQHF | TGCGCCAGCAGCCAAGATGGTCTCTATCGGGAGGGTCAGCCCCAGCATTTT
TRBD1 | NA | TRBJ1-1 | TRBV6-1 | CASSEQGDTEAFF | TGTGCCAGCAGTGAACAGGGGGACACTGAAGCTTTCTTT
TRBD2 | NA | TRBJ2-2 | TRBV5-1 | CASSTQGGTGELFF | TGCGCCAGCAGCACTCAGGGAGGGACCGGGGAGCTGTTTTTT
NA | NA | TRBJ1-2 | TRBV21-1 | CASSKVGSNYGYTF | TGTGCCAGCAGCAAAGTCGGGTCAAACTATGGCTACACCTTC
TRBD2 | once | TRBJ2-7 | TRBV6-2/TRBV6-3 | CASSYSVASGNNEQYF | TGTGCCAGCAGTTACTCGGTGGCTAGCGGGAACAACGAGCAGTACTTC
TRBD1 | NA | TRBJ2-7 | TRBV13 | CASSPGTGKSEQYF | TGTGCCAGCAGCCCCGGGACAGGGAAGTCCGAGCAGTACTTC
NA | NA | TRBJ2-1 | TRBV5-4 | CASSPQAGISYNEQFF | TGTGCCAGCAGCCCCCAGGCGGGTATCTCATACAATGAGCAGTTCTTC
NA | once | TRBJ1-2 | TRBV28 | CASSGQNYGYTF | TGTGCCAGCAGCGGACAGAACTATGGCTACACCTTC
NA | NA | TRBJ1-5 | TRBV4-1 | CASSYRQEPNQPQHF | TGCGCCAGCAGTTATCGACAGGAACCTAATCAGCCCCAGCATTTT
NA | NA | TRBJ2-2 | TRBV9 | CASSVNEGRMNTGELFF | TGTGCCAGCAGCGTTAATGAGGGGAGGATGAACACCGGGGAGCTGTTTTTT
NA | NA | TRBJ1-1 | TRBV19 | CASSIRASVWAFF | TGTGCCAGTAGTATCCGGGCCTCGGTTTGGGCTTTCTTT
TRBD1 | once | TRBJ1-5 | TRBV19 | CASSIGTVNQPQHF | TGTGCCAGTAGTATCGGGACAGTGAATCAGCCCCAGCATTTT
TRBD1 | NA | TRBJ2-2 | TRBV25-1 | CASSSDRARTGELFF | TGTGCCAGCAGTTCGGACAGGGCCCGTACCGGGGAGCTGTTTTTT
NA | NA | TRBJ2-7 | TRBV5-6 | CASSWGGQSYEQYF | TGTGCCAGCAGCTGGGGAGGCCAATCCTACGAGCAGTACTTC
TRBD1 | NA | TRBJ2-3 | TRBV6-2/TRBV6-3 | CAGSYGTGWADTQYF | TGTGCCGGCAGTTACGGGACAGGGTGGGCAGATACGCAGTATTTT
TRBD1 | NA | TRBJ2-1 | TRBV27 | CASSLLAGTGANEQFF | TGTGCCAGCAGTTTATTGGCCGGGACAGGGGCCAATGAGCAGTTCTTC
NA | NA | TRBJ1-4 | TRBV25-1 | CASSEVGTNEKLFF | TGTGCCAGCAGTGAAGTAGGAACTAATGAAAAACTGTTTTTT
TRBD2 | NA | TRBJ2-1 | TRBV19 | CASSIRGVSDEQFF | TGTGCCAGTAGTATACGGGGGGTGTCGGATGAGCAGTTCTTC
TRBD1 | NA | TRBJ1-2 | TRBV3-1/TRBV3-2 | CASSRLTGGRNYGYTF | TGTGCCAGCAGCCGGTTAACAGGGGGTCGGAACTATGGCTACACCTTC
NA | NA | TRBJ1-2 | TRBV2 | CASRVEGDGYTF | TGTGCCAGCAGGGTTGAAGGTGATGGCTACACCTTC
TRBD1 | few | TRBJ1-2 | TRBV25-1 | CASSARTGLGYGYTF | TGTGCCAGCAGTGCGAGGACAGGGCTTGGGTATGGCTACACCTTC
TRBD1 | NA | TRBJ1-1 | TRBV9 | CASSESQGDTEAFF | TGTGCCAGCAGCGAAAGTCAGGGGGACACTGAAGCTTTCTTT
NA | NA | TRBJ2-3 | TRBV11-2 | CASSLVNQGTDTQYF | TGTGCCAGCAGCTTAGTAAATCAGGGCACAGATACGCAGTATTTT
NA | once | TRBJ1-1 | TRBV3-1/TRBV3-2 | CASSHPPGGTFF | TGTGCCAGCAGCCACCCCCCGGGCGGCACTTTCTTT
NA | NA | TRBJ1-5 | TRBV15 | CATSTAEGEPQHF | TGTGCCACCAGCACGGCGGAAGGGGAGCCCCAGCATTTT
NA | NA | TRBJ2-7 | TRBV25-1 | CAISGPSSYEQYF | TGTGCCATCTCAGGACCTTCCTCCTACGAGCAGTACTTC
TRBD1 | NA | TRBJ1-1 | TRBV6-2/TRBV6-3 | CASSYQTGGGFNTEAFF | TGTGCCAGCAGTTACCAAACAGGGGGCGGATTTAACACTGAAGCTTTCTTT
NA | NA | TRBJ1-2 | TRBV19 | CASSTPQSNYGYTF | TGTGCCAGTAGTACACCACAGAGTAACTATGGCTACACCTTC